This record looks at one T cell receptor (beta chain) sequence and its context. These data are taken from a study of identical twins. CDR1 and CDR2 (germline): SGHTA, FQGNSA. This CDR3 is 15 amino acids long. With V trimmed by 6 bases and J by 4 bases, 6 bases remained unmatched. Template switching supplied a universal primer site; unique molecular identifiers were carried on the cDNA. A single record per CDR3 protein comes from TCRdb applying MiXCR to the 5' RACE reads. Of 450,000 or so distinct CDR3 sequences in the sample, approximately 25% were seen once. The same data also contributed to another study, on T cells expressing NK-cell markers. That work contributes: A few of the donors also had these clonotypes leading their CD3+CD56-NKG2C+ fraction.

V is TRBV7-2 and J is TRBJ2-3, with 11 positions matching TRBD2. Sequencing was performed on CD4+ T cells sorted from blood. This clonotype was obtained from a woman younger than 35 in good health. The CDR3 spells CASRSLAGGPDTQYF. The DNA of the CDR3 is TGTGCCAGCAGGTCCCTAGCGGGGGGCCCAGATACGCAGTATTTT. Full variable domain (missing parts from reference TRBV7-2 and TRBJ2-3): GAGVSQSPSNKVTEKGKDVELRCDPISGHTALYWYRQSLGQGLEFLIYFQGNSAPDKSGLPSDRFSAERTGGSVSTLTIQRTQQEDSAVYLCASRSLAGGPDTQYFGPGTRLTVL.